This T cell receptor (beta chain) was obtained from a study of Graves' ophthalmopathy and Graves' hyperthyroidism. Amplifying from RNA transcripts, the study obtained TCR beta CDR3 regions. First-round RT-PCR with HTBI primers preceded a second-round multiplex PCR. TCRdb used MiXCR to reprocess the multiplex PCR reads, holding one entry per CDR3 protein. The sample has a few hundred thousand distinct CDR3 sequences, roughly 40% seen once; the top ten hold roughly 4.5%. Study observations and caveats: Researchers report that a 13-signature model separated ophthalmopathy from stable hyperthyroidism, posting under 90% sensitivity and roughly 81% specificity. At roughly 67% sensitivity and 72.22% specificity, the model predicted progression of the ophthalmopathy.

Among the exclusions were patients with other autoimmune diseases, uncontrolled infections, pregnancy or lactation. This clonotype was seen ten or more times. Antigen specificity is unknown. The CDR3 is 13 amino acids. Germline lookup yields CDR1 DFQATT and CDR2 SNEGSKA (reference sequence). The trim removed 6 bases at V and 8 bases at J, leaving 10 bases unmatched. What was sequenced was peripheral blood or thyroid tissue (not recorded which). The receptor's source is an adult man with Graves' hyperthyroidism. The rearrangement links TRBV20-1 to TRBJ1-2; TRBD1 matches 9 bases. In nucleotides, the CDR3 is TGCAGTGCCACAGAACAGGGGGCGGGGGGCTACACCTTC. Encoded protein: CSATEQGAGGYTF.